A selection of T cell receptor beta chains follows, all from one sample in a study of T cells after yellow fever vaccination. TCRdb itself ran the 5' RACE reads through MiXCR, one entry per CDR3 protein. Of 400,000 or so distinct CDR3 sequences in the sample, 6% to 8% were seen once. This sample comprised PBMCs, obtained 5 days after the yellow fever booster vaccination. The receptors stem from a man aged 30 to 45 who received the YFV17D yellow fever vaccine. Both conserved end residues are part of each CDR3. D genes are given only for firm matches. Clone size is given for some rows only: seen once, a few or many times, or a class if the clone is expanded.

DNA	CDR3	D	J	length	V	size
TGTGCCAGCAGCTTAGCGGGAGATTCTCACGAGCAGTACTTC	CASSLAGDSHEQYF	-	TRBJ2-7	14	TRBV7-2	-
TGTGCCAGCCTAACCCGAGCCTTGGGGGTTAGGCGTGCCGGGGAGCTGTTTTTT	CASLTRALGVRRAGELFF	-	TRBJ2-2	18	TRBV6-1	few
TGTGCCAGCAGCGGGACTAGCGGCCAAAATTACGAGCAGTACTTC	CASSGTSGQNYEQYF	TRBD2	TRBJ2-7	15	TRBV6-5	many
TGTGCCAGCAGTTACGCGTATTGGAGCGGGAGGGCCTACAATGAGCAGTTCTTC	CASSYAYWSGRAYNEQFF	TRBD2	TRBJ2-1	18	TRBV6-2/TRBV6-3	many
TGCAGTGCGGTGGGGCCGGACAAGTTCAATGAGCAGTTCTTC	CSAVGPDKFNEQFF	-	TRBJ2-1	14	TRBV20-1	-
TGCAGTGCTAGGTGGGAGAAGGGGCAGACGGGTAATGAGCAGTTCTTC	CSARWEKGQTGNEQFF	-	TRBJ2-1	16	TRBV20-1	few
TGTGCCAGCGCGCGGGGCGCGAGGACTGAAGCTTTCTTT	CASARGARTEAFF	-	TRBJ1-1	13	TRBV7-6	-
TGTGCCAGCAGTTTTTTTGGGGCCAACGTCCTGACTTTC	CASSFFGANVLTF	-	TRBJ2-6	13	TRBV27	-
TGTGCCAGCAGCTTAATCAGCGGGACGGGCGAGCAGTACTTC	CASSLISGTGEQYF	TRBD2	TRBJ2-7	14	TRBV7-2	many
TGCAGCGTTGTGGGCTCACAAGAGACCCAGTACTTC	CSVVGSQETQYF	-	TRBJ2-5	12	TRBV29-1	many
TGCGCCAGCAGCCAAGTGGCGGGAGTTGGCAGGGGCACAGATACGCAGTATTTT	CASSQVAGVGRGTDTQYF	TRBD2	TRBJ2-3	18	TRBV4-3	many
TGTGCCAGCAGTCAGTACAGATTCTACGAGCAGTACTTC	CASSQYRFYEQYF	-	TRBJ2-7	13	TRBV7-9	many
TGTGCCACCAGTGACGGCGGACGACGGGTCTTTCAGCCCCAGCATTTT	CATSDGGRRVFQPQHF	-	TRBJ1-5	16	TRBV24-1	-
TGCAGTGCTAGACAGAGCTCCTACAATGAGCAGTTCTTC	CSARQSSYNEQFF	-	TRBJ2-1	13	TRBV20-1	many
TGTGCCAGCTCACCGGGGACTAGGAGCTCCTACAATGAGCAGTTCTTC	CASSPGTRSSYNEQFF	TRBD2	TRBJ2-1	16	TRBV18	many
TGTGCCAGTAGTATTGCTTCGTCCTACGAGCAGTACTTC	CASSIASSYEQYF	-	TRBJ2-7	13	TRBV19	few
TGTGCCAGCAGTTTAGCGGGAGGCCCCTCCTACGAGCAGTACTTC	CASSLAGGPSYEQYF	TRBD2	TRBJ2-7	15	TRBV6-5	many
TGCAGTGCCCCGGGACAGGTAAATGAGCAGTTCTTC	CSAPGQVNEQFF	TRBD1	TRBJ2-1	12	TRBV20-1	many
TGTGCCAGCAGCTTATCACCGAATGAAAAACTGTTTTTT	CASSLSPNEKLFF	-	TRBJ1-4	13	TRBV11-2	-
TGTGCCAGCTCCCCGGACGGCAGCTCCTACGAGCAGTACTTC	CASSPDGSSYEQYF	-	TRBJ2-7	14	TRBV19	-
TGTGCCAGCGGACTAGCGGGGCGTGAGCAGTTCTTC	CASGLAGREQFF	TRBD2	TRBJ2-1	12	TRBV3-1	many
TGTGCCAGTAGTAACTTAAGGGAGCAGTACTTC	CASSNLREQYF	-	TRBJ2-7	11	TRBV19	few
TGCAGTGCTAGAGATCCGGGGAGCCATGAGGGCTACGAGCAGTACTTC	CSARDPGSHEGYEQYF	-	TRBJ2-7	16	TRBV20-1	few
TGCGCCAGCAGATTACGGGGGACAGGGCAAGAGACCCAGTACTTC	CASRLRGTGQETQYF	TRBD1	TRBJ2-5	15	TRBV5-1	many
TGTGCCAGCAGTTTATTCCCCTCACAAACGAACACCGGGGAGCTGTTTTTT	CASSLFPSQTNTGELFF	-	TRBJ2-2	17	TRBV28	many
TGTGCCAGCAGCTTTGTGGCCGGGGAGCTGTTTTTT	CASSFVAGELFF	-	TRBJ2-2	12	TRBV7-2	-
TGTGCCAGCAGCTTAGGGGCTAGCGGGTTATCCTACAATGAGCAGTTCTTC	CASSLGASGLSYNEQFF	TRBD2	TRBJ2-1	17	TRBV7-2	many
TGTGCCATCAGGGGCCCCTCCTACAATGAGCAGTTCTTC	CAIRGPSYNEQFF	-	TRBJ2-1	13	TRBV10-3	many
TGTGCCAGCTCACCACGCGGGATCACAGATACGCAGTATTTT	CASSPRGITDTQYF	-	TRBJ2-3	14	TRBV18	-
TGTGCCATCAGTGAGTCGCAGGGAAGGGATACGCAGTATTTT	CAISESQGRDTQYF	-	TRBJ2-3	14	TRBV10-3	few
TGCAGCGTCTACGCTAGTCCCGGCAATGAGCAGTTCTTC	CSVYASPGNEQFF	-	TRBJ2-1	13	TRBV29-1	few
TGCGCCAGCAGCTTAGGGACTAGCGGGAACACAGATACGCAGTATTTT	CASSLGTSGNTDTQYF	TRBD2	TRBJ2-3	16	TRBV5-1	many
TGTGCCAGCGGCCTCCGGGAGCTTAGGAATGAGCAGTTCTTC	CASGLRELRNEQFF	-	TRBJ2-1	14	TRBV5-4	-
TGTGCCAGCAGTCAGCAGGGGGCCTACAATGAGCAGTTCTTC	CASSQQGAYNEQFF	TRBD1	TRBJ2-1	14	TRBV14	few
TGTGCCAGCAGCCAGCTTAGCGGGCTCTCCTACGAGCAGTACTTC	CASSQLSGLSYEQYF	TRBD2	TRBJ2-7	15	TRBV16	-
TGTGCCACCACTGGGACCCCCACAGATACGCAGTATTTT	CATTGTPTDTQYF	-	TRBJ2-3	13	TRBV24-1	-
TGTGCCACTTCGCCGGGACAGGGGACGATAGAGCAGTACTTC	CATSPGQGTIEQYF	TRBD1	TRBJ2-7	14	TRBV28	-
TGCTGTGCTAGGACTAGCGGGAGGGCTCGCACAGATACGCAGTATTTT	CCARTSGRARTDTQYF	TRBD2	TRBJ2-3	16	TRBV20-1	few
TGTGCCACCAGTGATCCAACAGGGAATGGGGGCCCGGGGTCGCATGAGCAGTTCTTC	CATSDPTGNGGPGSHEQFF	-	TRBJ2-1	19	TRBV24-1	-
TGCGCCAGCACCCTCTTGGTGGCAGAAAAAGAGACCCAGTACTTC	CASTLLVAEKETQYF	-	TRBJ2-5	15	TRBV5-1	-
TGTGCCAGCAGCTTCCCGGGGACGCCGGCCGGGGAGCTGTTTTTT	CASSFPGTPAGELFF	-	TRBJ2-2	15	TRBV7-3	many
TGCAGTTTCTGGGGACAGGGTCCGTGCATGAACACTGAAGCTTTCTTT	CSFWGQGPCMNTEAFF	TRBD1	TRBJ1-1	16	TRBV20-1	-
TGTGCCAGCAGCTTAGGGGACAGGGCCTCTAACTATGGCTACACCTTC	CASSLGDRASNYGYTF	TRBD1	TRBJ1-2	16	TRBV7-8	-
TGTGCCAGCAGTGACTCAGATACGCAGTATTTT	CASSDSDTQYF	-	TRBJ2-3	11	TRBV6-6	many
TGCGCCAGCAGCCAAGATTTCTGGGACAGGGGACGCAATGAGCAGTTCTTC	CASSQDFWDRGRNEQFF	TRBD1	TRBJ2-1	17	TRBV4-3	few
TGCAGTGCTAGAGAAACAGGGACGGGCGGCTACACCTTC	CSARETGTGGYTF	-	TRBJ1-2	13	TRBV20-1	-
TGTGCCAGCAAGCAGGGGGCTGAGCAGTTCTTC	CASKQGAEQFF	TRBD1	TRBJ2-1	11	TRBV2	few
TGCAGTGCTAGTCCCGGGTCCGGGGCCAACGTCCTGACTTTC	CSASPGSGANVLTF	-	TRBJ2-6	14	TRBV20-1	-
TGTGCCAGCAGCTACCCATCCCCGGGGCGTTACAATGAGCAGTTCTTC	CASSYPSPGRYNEQFF	-	TRBJ2-1	16	TRBV7-2	-
TGTGCCAGCGCAACCGTACCCGGGACCCTACAATACGAGCAGTACTTC	CASATVPGTLQYEQYF	-	TRBJ2-7	16	TRBV12-3/TRBV12-4	many
TGTGCCAGCAGCCAAGACCCGGGCAGCACAGATACGCAGTATTTT	CASSQDPGSTDTQYF	-	TRBJ2-3	15	TRBV4-2	many